The next 5 T cell receptor beta chains were all read from a single sample in a study of T cells after yellow fever vaccination. TCRdb processed the 5' RACE reads anew with MiXCR; each CDR3 protein has one entry. The sample holds hundreds of thousands of distinct CDR3 sequences; about 13% are singletons and the top ten take around 15%. The sample here was PBMCs, taken on the day of the yellow fever booster vaccination. The receptors originated from a man aged 25-45 years who received the YFV17D yellow fever vaccine.

The chain uses TRBV12-3 or TRBV12-4 and TRBJ2-4; 9 nucleotides agree with TRBD1. The CDR3 totals 16 residues. With 5 bases clipped from V and 3 bases from J, the junction kept 8 bases outside the gene matches. The CDR3 DNA sequence: TGTGCCAGCAGTATCCGGGACAGGGTTGGCAAAAACATTCAGTACTTC. Residues: CASSIRDRVGKNIQYF.

This clonotype came up a few times. This chain links TRBV20-1 with TRBJ2-5; 10 nucleotides align to TRBD2. The junction had 6 bases not matched to a gene; V was cut back by 5 bases and J by 3 bases. Per the germline V gene, CDR1 is DFQATT and CDR2 is SNEGSKA (reference sequence). The CDR3 spans 14 residues. The CDR3, as DNA: TGCAGTGCTCTTTCACTAGCGGGAAAAGAGACCCAGTACTTC. Protein sequence: CSALSLAGKETQYF.

This clonotype was counted only a few times. DNA of the CDR3: TGCAGTGCCAGGACAGGGTTAAATCAGCCCCAGCATTTT. Translated: CSARTGLNQPQHF. The chain couples TRBV20-1 to TRBJ1-5, with 8 bases that match TRBD1. CDR1 and CDR2 (germline): DFQATT, SNEGSKA (reference sequence). V shed 6 bases and J 4 bases; nucleotides not matched to a gene: 5. There are 13 residues in the CDR3.

The sample holds a few counts of this clonotype. V gene TRBV20-1 combines with J gene TRBJ1-5; D is perhaps TRBD1 (6 bases). V lost 8 bases, J lost 0 bases, and 20 bases lay in between. CDR3 length: 16 residues. The germline CDR1 and CDR2 sequences are DFQATT and SNEGSKA (reference sequence). The CDR3 is CSCGIQGLNSNQPQHF. DNA of the CDR3: TGCAGTTGCGGGATCCAGGGGCTAAATAGCAATCAGCCCCAGCATTTT.

V gene TRBV7-9 combines with J gene TRBJ2-7, with D perhaps TRBD2 (7 bases). The CDR3 loop spans 13 amino acids. Germline V CDR1 and CDR2: SEHNR, FQNEAQ (reference sequence). Trimming removed 7 bases at V and 11 bases at J, with 21 bases between. DNA for the CDR3: TGTGCCAGCACCTTGGGAGGGAGTGGGGGCAAGTACTTC. Amino acid sequence: CASTLGGSGGKYF.